This T cell receptor beta chain was found in a study of T cell responses to AZD1222 COVID-19 vaccine. Overall study results and limits: Mostly white British, mostly female donors; authors suggested clonal diversity may be underestimated. Sampled repertoires all dated from after the peak T cell response.

A note on this clone: Its antigen is unknown.

The protocol was immunoSEQ multiplex PCR, while the TCRdb copy is restricted to in-frame clones and leaves out a portion. The sample comprises approximately 180,000 clones, approximately 92% of which are singletons, and 0.8% to 1.3% rests with the top ten. Per germline, CDR1 LGHDT and CDR2 YNNKEL (reference sequence). V lost 8 bases to trimming and J lost 7 bases, with 9 bases between them. The CDR3 runs to 12 residues. The chain couples TRBV3-1 (or the pseudogene TRBV3-2) to TRBJ1-6; tentative D call: TRBD1 (5 bases). The material was peripheral blood, obtained 28 days after the second dose of the MenACWY control vaccine. This clonotype was sampled from an adult who received the MenACWY meningococcal vaccine as a control. Written as DNA, the CDR3 is TGTGCCAGCCACAGGACCAATTCACCCCTCCACTTT. Translation gives CASHRTNSPLHF.